This TCR beta chain was recorded in a study of blood T cell repertoires in COVID-19. The CDR3 sequence is 15 residues long. CDR1 and CDR2 from the germline V gene are SGHRS and YFSETQ. The ends were cut back, 0 bases at V and 1 base at J, with 10 bases in the middle. Method: immunoSEQ multiplex PCR; TCRdb's copy keeps in-frame clones and lacks some. The data show roughly 230,000 clones, 90% seen once. A single count supports this clone. The material sequenced was peripheral blood. This chain joins TRBV5-1 and TRBJ2-5; TRBD2 might be the D (5 bases). The receptor comes from a woman aged 60-75 years with COVID-19, enrolled during active disease. The CDR3 DNA reads TGCGCCAGCAGCTTGGCCCTAGCAATCCAAGAGACCCAGTACTTC. It is translated as CASSLALAIQETQYF. The entire variable domain, with the rest obtained from reference TRBV5-1 and TRBJ2-5, is as follows: KAGVTQTPRYLIKTRGQQVTLSCSPISGHRSVSWYQQTPGQGLQFLFEYFSETQRNKGNFPGRFSGRQFSNSRSEMNVSTLELGDSALYLCASSLALAIQETQYFGPGTRLLVL.